The TCR beta chain described here comes from a study of early T cells in non-severe SARS-CoV-2 infection. Study background: Investigators sequenced bulk RNA drawn from unsorted whole blood, and chains remained unpaired. Whole-study findings and limits: Private and CD4 specificities were missed by VDJdb matching, which favored anti-spike CD8 responses.

Looked up from germline, CDR1 is DFQATT and CDR2 is SNEGSKA (reference sequence). J was trimmed by 7 bases and V by 1 base; bases with no gene match: 6. The CDR3 has 15 residues. As concerns this clonotype: Its antigen remains unidentified.

Individual cDNA molecules each received unique molecular identifiers attached to them. TCRdb ran MiXCR on the 5' RACE reads and lists one entry per CDR3 protein. Among roughly 64,000 distinct CDR3 sequences listed, 7% to 10% were seen once. The TCR sequence derives from an adult who was a healthcare worker with PCR-confirmed SARS-CoV-2 infection or an uninfected control (not recorded which). V usage is TRBV20-1 and J usage is TRBJ1-6; 8 bases line up with TRBD1. Specimen: whole blood, collected at baseline. The CDR3 region has the DNA TGCAGTGCTAGAGCCCCGGGACAGGAGAATTCACCCCTCCACTTT. Translating it yields CSARAPGQENSPLHF.